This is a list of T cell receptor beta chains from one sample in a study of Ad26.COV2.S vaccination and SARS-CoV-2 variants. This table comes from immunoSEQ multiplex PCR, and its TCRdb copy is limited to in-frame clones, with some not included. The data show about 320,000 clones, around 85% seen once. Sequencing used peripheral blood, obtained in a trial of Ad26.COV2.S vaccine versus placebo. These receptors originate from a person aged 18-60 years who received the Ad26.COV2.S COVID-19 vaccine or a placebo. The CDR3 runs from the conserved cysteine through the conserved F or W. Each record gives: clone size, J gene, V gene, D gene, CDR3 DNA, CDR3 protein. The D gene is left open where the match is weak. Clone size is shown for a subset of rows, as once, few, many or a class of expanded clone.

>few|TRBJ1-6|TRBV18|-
TGTGCCAGCTCACTTCTTCGGGGCACCTATAATTCACCCCTCCACTTT
CASSLLRGTYNSPLHF
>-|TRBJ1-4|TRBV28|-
TGTGCCAGCAGTGGGGCCCTTGGGGAAAAACTGTTTTTT
CASSGALGEKLFF
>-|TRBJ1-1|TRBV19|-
TGTGCCAGTAGTATAGGGCCAGGGAACACTGAAGCTTTCTTT
CASSIGPGNTEAFF
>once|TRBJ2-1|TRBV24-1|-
TGTGCCGCCTCTGAAGGCAGGGAGCAGTTCTTC
CAASEGREQFF
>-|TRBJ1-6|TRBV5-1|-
TGCGCCAGCAGCTCAATGACAATAACATATTCACCCCTCCACTTT
CASSSMTITYSPLHF
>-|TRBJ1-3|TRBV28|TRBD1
TGTGCCACCCTTACAGGGGGCTCTGGAAACACCATATATTTT
CATLTGGSGNTIYF
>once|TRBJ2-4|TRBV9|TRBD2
TGTGCCAGCAGCGTAGAGGGACGGGGGGGCCATTCAGCCAAAAACATTCAGTACTTC
CASSVEGRGGHSAKNIQYF
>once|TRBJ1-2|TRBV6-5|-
TGTGCCAGCAAAAAGGGGGACTACGGCTACACCTTC
CASKKGDYGYTF
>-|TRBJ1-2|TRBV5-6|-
TGTGCCAGCAGCTCATTGCCAGGTGGTGGCTACACCTTC
CASSSLPGGGYTF
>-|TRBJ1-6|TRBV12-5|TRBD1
TGTGCTAGTGGTTATGGACAGGGCGGGTCACCCCTCCACTTT
CASGYGQGGSPLHF
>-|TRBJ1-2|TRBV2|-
TGTGCCAGCAGCCGCTTTGTGGGAGGTTACACCTTC
CASSRFVGGYTF
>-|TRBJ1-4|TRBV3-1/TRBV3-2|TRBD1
TGTGCCAGCAGCCAAGGACTAGGGGGCGCGGGAGAAAAACTGTTTTTT
CASSQGLGGAGEKLFF
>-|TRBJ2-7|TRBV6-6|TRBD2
TGTGCCAGCCTCAGGGAGGGACCCCGCGGGGAGCAGTACTTC
CASLREGPRGEQYF
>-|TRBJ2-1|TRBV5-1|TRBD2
TGCGCCAGCAGTCCTGGGGGCGGGGGGGCCCCCTACAATGAGCAGTTCTTC
CASSPGGGGAPYNEQFF
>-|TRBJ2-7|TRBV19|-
TGTGCCAGTAGTGTAAACTGGTCTCCTTACGAGCAGTACTTC
CASSVNWSPYEQYF
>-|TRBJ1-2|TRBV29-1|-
TGCAGCGTGACGCGTGCACCCGAGCATGGCTACACCTTC
CSVTRAPEHGYTF
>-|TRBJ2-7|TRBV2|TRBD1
TGTGCCAGCAGTGGGGACAGGGCAGGGAACGGGGGCGAGCAGTACTTC
CASSGDRAGNGGEQYF
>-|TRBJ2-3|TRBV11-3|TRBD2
TGTGCCAGCAGCTCTAGACTAGCGGGGGCTAGCACAGATACGCAGTATTTT
CASSSRLAGASTDTQYF
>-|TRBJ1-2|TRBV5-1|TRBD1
TGCGCCAGCAGCGTAGGACAGGCTACTAACTATGGCTACACCTTC
CASSVGQATNYGYTF
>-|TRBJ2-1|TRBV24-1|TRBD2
TGTGCCACCAGTGATTGGGGGGGAGAGCAGTTCTTC
CATSDWGGEQFF
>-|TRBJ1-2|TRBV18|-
TGTGCCAGCTCACGGAGCTCGGGGACAACTAACTATGGCTACACCTTC
CASSRSSGTTNYGYTF
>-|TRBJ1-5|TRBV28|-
TGTGCCAGCAGTTTAACCCAACCCTATAGCAATCAGCCCCAGCATTTT
CASSLTQPYSNQPQHF
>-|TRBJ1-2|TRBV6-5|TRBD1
TGTGCCAGCAGTTACTCCCCGGGACAGGGGCCCACTGGCTACACCTTC
CASSYSPGQGPTGYTF